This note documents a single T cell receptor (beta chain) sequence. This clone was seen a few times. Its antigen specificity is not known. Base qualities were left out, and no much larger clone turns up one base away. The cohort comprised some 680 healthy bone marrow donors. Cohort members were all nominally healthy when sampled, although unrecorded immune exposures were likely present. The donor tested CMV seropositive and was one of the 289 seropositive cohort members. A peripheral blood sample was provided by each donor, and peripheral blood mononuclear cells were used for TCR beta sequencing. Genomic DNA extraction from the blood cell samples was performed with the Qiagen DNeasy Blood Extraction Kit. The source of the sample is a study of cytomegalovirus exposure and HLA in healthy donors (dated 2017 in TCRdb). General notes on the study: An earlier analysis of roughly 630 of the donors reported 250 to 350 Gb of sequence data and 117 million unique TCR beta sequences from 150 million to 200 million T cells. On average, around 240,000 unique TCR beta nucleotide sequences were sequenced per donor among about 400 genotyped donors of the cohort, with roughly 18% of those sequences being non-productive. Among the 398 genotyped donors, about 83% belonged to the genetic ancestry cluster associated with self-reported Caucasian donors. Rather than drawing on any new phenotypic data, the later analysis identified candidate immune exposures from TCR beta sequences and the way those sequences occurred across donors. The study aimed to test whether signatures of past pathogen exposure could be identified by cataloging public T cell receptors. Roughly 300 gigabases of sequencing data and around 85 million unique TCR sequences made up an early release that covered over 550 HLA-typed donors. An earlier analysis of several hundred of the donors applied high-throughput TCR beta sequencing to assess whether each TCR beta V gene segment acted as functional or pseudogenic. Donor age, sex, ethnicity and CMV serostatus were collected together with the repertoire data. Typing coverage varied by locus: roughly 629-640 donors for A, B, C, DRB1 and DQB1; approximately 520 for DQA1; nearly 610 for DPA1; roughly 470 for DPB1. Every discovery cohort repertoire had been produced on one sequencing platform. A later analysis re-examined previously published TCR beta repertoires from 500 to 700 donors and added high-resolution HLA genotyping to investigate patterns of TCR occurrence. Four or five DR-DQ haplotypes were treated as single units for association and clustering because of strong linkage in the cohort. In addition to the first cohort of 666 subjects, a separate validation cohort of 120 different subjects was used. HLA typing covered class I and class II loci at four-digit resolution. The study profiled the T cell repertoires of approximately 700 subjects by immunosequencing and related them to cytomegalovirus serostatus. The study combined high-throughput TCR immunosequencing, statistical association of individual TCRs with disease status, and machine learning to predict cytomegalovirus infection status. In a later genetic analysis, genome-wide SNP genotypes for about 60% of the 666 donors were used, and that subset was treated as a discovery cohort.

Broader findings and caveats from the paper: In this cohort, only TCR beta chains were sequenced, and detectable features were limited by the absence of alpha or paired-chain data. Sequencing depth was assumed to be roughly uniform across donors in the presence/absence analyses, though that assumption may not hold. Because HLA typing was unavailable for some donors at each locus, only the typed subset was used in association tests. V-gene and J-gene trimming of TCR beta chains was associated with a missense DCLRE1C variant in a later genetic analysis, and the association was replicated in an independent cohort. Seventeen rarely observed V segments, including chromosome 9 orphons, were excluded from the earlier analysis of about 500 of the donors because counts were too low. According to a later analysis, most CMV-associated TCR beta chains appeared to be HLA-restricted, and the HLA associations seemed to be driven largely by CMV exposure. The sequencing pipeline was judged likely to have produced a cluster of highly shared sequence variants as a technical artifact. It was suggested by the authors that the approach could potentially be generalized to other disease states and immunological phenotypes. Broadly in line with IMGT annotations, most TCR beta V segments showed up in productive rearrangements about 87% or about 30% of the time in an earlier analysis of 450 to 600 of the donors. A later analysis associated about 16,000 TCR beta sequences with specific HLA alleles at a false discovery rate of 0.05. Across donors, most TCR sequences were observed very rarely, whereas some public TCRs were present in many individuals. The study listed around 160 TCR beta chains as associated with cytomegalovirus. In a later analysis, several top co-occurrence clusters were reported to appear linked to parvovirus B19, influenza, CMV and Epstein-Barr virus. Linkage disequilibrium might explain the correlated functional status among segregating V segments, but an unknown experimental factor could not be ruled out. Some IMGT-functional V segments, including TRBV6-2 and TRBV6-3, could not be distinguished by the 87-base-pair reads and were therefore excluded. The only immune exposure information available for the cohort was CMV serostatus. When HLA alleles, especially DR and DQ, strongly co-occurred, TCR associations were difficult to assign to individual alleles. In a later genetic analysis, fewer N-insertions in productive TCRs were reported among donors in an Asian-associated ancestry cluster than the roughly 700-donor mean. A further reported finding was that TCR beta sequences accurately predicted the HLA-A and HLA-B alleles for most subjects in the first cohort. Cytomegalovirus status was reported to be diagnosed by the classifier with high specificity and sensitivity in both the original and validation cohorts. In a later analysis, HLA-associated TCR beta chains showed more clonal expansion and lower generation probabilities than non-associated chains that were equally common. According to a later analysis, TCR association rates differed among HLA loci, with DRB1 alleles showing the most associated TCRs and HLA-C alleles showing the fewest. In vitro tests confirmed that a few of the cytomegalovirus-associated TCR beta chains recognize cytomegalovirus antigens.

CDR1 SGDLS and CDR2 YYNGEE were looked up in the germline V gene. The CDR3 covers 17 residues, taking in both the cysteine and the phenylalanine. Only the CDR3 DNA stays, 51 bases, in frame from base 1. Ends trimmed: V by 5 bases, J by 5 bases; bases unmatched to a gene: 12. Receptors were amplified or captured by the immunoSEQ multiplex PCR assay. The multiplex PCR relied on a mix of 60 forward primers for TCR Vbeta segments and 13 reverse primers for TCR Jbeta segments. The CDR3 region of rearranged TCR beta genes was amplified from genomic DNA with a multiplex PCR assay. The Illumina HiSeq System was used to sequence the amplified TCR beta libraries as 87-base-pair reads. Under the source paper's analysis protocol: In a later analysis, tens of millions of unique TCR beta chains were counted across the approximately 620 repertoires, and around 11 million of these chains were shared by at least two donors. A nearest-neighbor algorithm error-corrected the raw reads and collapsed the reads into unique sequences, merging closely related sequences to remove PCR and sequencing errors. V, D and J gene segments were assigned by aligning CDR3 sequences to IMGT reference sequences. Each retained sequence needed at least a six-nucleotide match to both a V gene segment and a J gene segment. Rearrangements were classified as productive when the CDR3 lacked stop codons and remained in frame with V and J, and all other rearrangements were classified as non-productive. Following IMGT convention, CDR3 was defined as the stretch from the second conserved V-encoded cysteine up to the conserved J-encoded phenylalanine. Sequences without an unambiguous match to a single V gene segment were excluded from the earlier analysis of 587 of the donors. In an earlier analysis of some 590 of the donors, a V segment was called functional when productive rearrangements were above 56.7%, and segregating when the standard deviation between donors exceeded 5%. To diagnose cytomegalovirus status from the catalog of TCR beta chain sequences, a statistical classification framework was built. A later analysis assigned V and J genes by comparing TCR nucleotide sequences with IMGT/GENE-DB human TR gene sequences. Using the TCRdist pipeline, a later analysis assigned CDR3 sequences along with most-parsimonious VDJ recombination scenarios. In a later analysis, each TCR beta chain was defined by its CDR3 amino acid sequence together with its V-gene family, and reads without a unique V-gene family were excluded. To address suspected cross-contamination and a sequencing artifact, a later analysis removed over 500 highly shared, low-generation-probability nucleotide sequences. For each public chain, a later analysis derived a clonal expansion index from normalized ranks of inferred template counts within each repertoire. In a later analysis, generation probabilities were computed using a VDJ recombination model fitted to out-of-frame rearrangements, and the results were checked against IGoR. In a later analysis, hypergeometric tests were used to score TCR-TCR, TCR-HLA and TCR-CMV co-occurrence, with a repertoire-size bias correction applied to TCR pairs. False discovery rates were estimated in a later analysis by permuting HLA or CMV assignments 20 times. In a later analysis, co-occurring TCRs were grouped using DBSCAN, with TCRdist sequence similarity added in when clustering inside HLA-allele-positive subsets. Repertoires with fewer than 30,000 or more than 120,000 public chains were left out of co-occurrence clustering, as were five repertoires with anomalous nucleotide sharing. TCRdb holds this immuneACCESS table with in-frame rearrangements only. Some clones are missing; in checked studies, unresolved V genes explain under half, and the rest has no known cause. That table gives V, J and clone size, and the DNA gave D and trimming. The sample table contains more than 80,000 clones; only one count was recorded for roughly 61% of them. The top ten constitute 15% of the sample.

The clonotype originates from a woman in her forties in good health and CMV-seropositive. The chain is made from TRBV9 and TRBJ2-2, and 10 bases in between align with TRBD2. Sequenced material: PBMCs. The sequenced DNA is TGTGCCAGCAGTCCTAAGCCGGGACTAGCGTGGACCGGGGAGCTGTTTTTT. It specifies CASSPKPGLAWTGELFF. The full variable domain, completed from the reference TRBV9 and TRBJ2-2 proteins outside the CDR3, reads DSGVTQTPKHLITATGQRVTLRCSPRSGDLSVYWYQQSLDQGLQFLIQYYNGEERAKGNILERFSAQQFPDLHSELNLSSLELGDSALYFCASSPKPGLAWTGELFFGEGSRLTVL.